Each of the 25 T cell receptor beta chains below was sequenced from the same sample in a study of beta chain features in type 1 diabetes. Expressed TCRB transcripts were sequenced because the entire RNA isolate underwent reverse transcription. Sequenced by immunoSEQ multiplex PCR; TCRdb stores in-frame clones only, minus some. The data hold approximately 330,000 clones, with roughly 11% observed a single time. Sample: naive CD4+ T cells from blood. These receptors were collected from a woman aged 30 to 39 in good health.

The V and J genes are TRBV11-3 and TRBJ2-1; no reliable D call. This CDR3 comprises 14 residues. With 1 base removed from V and 8 bases from J, the gap between germline ends came to 12 bases. The germline CDR1 and CDR2 sequences are SGHNT and YENEEA. The CDR3, as DNA: TGTGCCAGCAGCTTAGGGCTTGTTAGCCATGAGCAGTTCTTC. It translates to CASSLGLVSHEQFF.

Only a few counts were recorded for this clone. The V and J genes are TRBV30 and TRBJ2-3; a possible D gene is TRBD1 (6 bases). The CDR3 runs 14 residues. V shed 4 bases and J shed 1 base, with 12 bases lying between them. Germline V gene data show CDR1 as GTSNPN and CDR2 as SVGIG (reference sequence). As DNA, the CDR3 is TGTGCCTGGAATCAGGGGCAGGGCACAGATACGCAGTATTTT. Its translation: CAWNQGQGTDTQYF.

V and J are TRBV27 and TRBJ2-2; 12 positions match TRBD1. The V segment lost 6 bases and the J segment 7 bases; nucleotides outside the gene matches: 12. CDR1 and CDR2 (germline): MNHEY, SMNVEV (reference sequence). CDR3 length: 17 amino acids. The CDR3 DNA is TGTGCCAGCAGCCAAACCGGGACAGGGGGCTACGGCGGGGAGCTGTTTTTT. Protein product: CASSQTGTGGYGGELFF.

This clone has more than one count but fewer than ten. The CDR3 DNA sequence: TGCGCCAGCAGCCAAGATGTAATCGACAGTTACGAGCAGTACTTC. The encoded protein is CASSQDVIDSYEQYF. The J gene is TRBJ2-7, the V gene TRBV4-3; possibly TRBD1 for D (5 bases). V lost 0 bases and J lost 4, with 13 bases in between. CDR1 is LGHNA, CDR2 YSLEER, per germline. The CDR3 sequence is 15 residues long.

This chain connects TRBV9 to TRBJ2-1; 7 nucleotides match TRBD2. Trimming at V came to 0 bases and at J to 4 bases, leaving 7 bases not matched to a gene. Germline-derived CDR1 and CDR2 are SGDLS and YYNGEE. The CDR3 length is 16 residues. The CDR3 loop reads CASSVGAGVSYNEQFF. CDR3 sequence (DNA): TGTGCCAGCAGCGTAGGTGCGGGAGTTTCATACAATGAGCAGTTCTTC.

This clone was picked up a small number of times. The V call is TRBV7-4, the J call TRBJ2-1; TRBD2 matches at 12 bases. V lost 5 bases to trimming and J lost 13 bases; unmatched junction nucleotides: 18. The CDR3 extends over 17 amino acids. Looked up from germline, CDR1 is SGHVT and CDR2 is SQSDAQ. The CDR3 loop is CASSLGRGLAGLGRQFF. The CDR3 DNA reads as TGTGCCAGCAGCCTCGGGAGGGGACTAGCGGGTCTTGGACGCCAGTTCTTC.

This clone appeared a few times. The sample has other DNA sequences that encode this CDR3 too. The CDR3, as DNA: TGTGCCAGCAGCTTACAAGCGGGGGAGCAAGAGACCCAGTACTTC. Protein: CASSLQAGEQETQYF. The gene calls are TRBV11-2 and TRBJ2-5, with 8 bases that match TRBD2. This CDR3 comprises 15 residues. V shed 2 bases, J shed 2 bases, and the junction held 4 bases outside the gene matches. Looked up from germline, CDR1 is SGHAT and CDR2 is FQNNGV.

The J gene is TRBJ1-1, the V gene TRBV4-3; D not resolved. V lost 1 base and J 1 base, leaving 7 bases between the germline ends. The CDR3 has 14 residues. In germline, CDR1 is LGHNA, CDR2 YSLEER. CDR3 residues: CASSQATWNTEAFF. DNA for the CDR3: TGCGCCAGCAGCCAAGCAACTTGGAACACTGAAGCTTTCTTT.

The rearrangement links TRBV6-5 to TRBJ2-1; D remains ambiguous. Germline V gene data show CDR1 as MNHEY and CDR2 as SVGAGI. The ends were cut back, 5 bases at V and 4 bases at J, with 12 bases in the middle. CDR3 length equals 14 residues. The CDR3 DNA reads as TGTGCCAGCAGTCAAGCTGGGCCGTACAATGAGCAGTTCTTC. Protein sequence: CASSQAGPYNEQFF.

This clone turned up a few times. This chain joins TRBV28 and TRBJ1-4, with TRBD1 matching over 8 bases. The CDR3 covers 14 residues. Germline V lookup: CDR1 MDHEN, CDR2 SYDVKM. The J segment lost 7 bases and the V segment lost 9 bases, leaving 10 bases of the junction unmatched. The CDR3 nucleotides are TGTGCCAGTAACGCCGGACAGGGAGTTGAAAAACTGTTTTTT. Translated, it gives CASNAGQGVEKLFF. The full variable domain, in which reference TRBV28 and TRBJ1-4 provide the parts outside the CDR3, is DVKVTQSSRYLVKRTGEKVFLECVQDMDHENMFWYRQDPGLGLRLIYFSYDVKMKEKGDIPEGYSVSREKKERFSLILESASTNQTSMYLCASNAGQGVEKLFFGSGTQLSVL.

V and J are TRBV6-4 and TRBJ2-3; tentatively, D is TRBD1 (5 bases). The CDR3 is 15 residues long. Germline assignment: CDR1 MRHNA and CDR2 SNTAGT. V gave up 7 bases and J gave up 0 bases, with 14 bases separating them. The CDR3 reads CASKRQSTSTDTQYF. CDR3 nucleotide sequence: TGTGCCAGCAAGCGACAGTCCACTAGCACAGATACGCAGTATTTT.

This clone showed up just a few times. The chain uses TRBV5-1 and TRBJ2-3, with 8 bases aligning to TRBD2. V lost 4 bases and J lost 2; bases outside the gene matches: 3. Germline values: CDR1 SGHRS, CDR2 YFSETQ. CDR3 size: 14 residues. DNA of the CDR3: TGCGCCAGCAGCGCGACTAGCGACACAGATACGCAGTATTTT. It translates to CASSATSDTDTQYF.

The V gene is TRBV7-9, the J gene TRBJ2-1, with 7 bases identical to TRBD2. Germline V gene lookup returns CDR1 SEHNR and CDR2 FQNEAQ (reference sequence). The CDR3 length is 15 residues. V lost 1 base, J lost 6 bases, and 6 bases stayed unmatched. The CDR3 protein is CASSLGTSVSNEQFF. CDR3 bases: TGTGCCAGCAGCTTAGGTACTAGCGTATCCAATGAGCAGTTCTTC.

This clone was counted only a few times. The chain combines TRBV4-3 with TRBJ2-3; 8 nucleotides align to TRBD2. CDR3 length: 17 amino acids. After removal of 0 bases from V and 2 bases from J, the junction contained 7 bases not matched to a gene. Germline V gene sequence: CDR1 LGHNA, CDR2 YSLEER. This CDR3 reads CASSQDHSGIYTDTQYF. DNA of the CDR3: TGCGCCAGCAGCCAAGATCATAGCGGGATATACACAGATACGCAGTATTTT.

The rearrangement links TRBV18 to TRBJ2-2; D not certain. Trimming cost V 3 bases and J 0 bases, with 11 bases left between them. Germline V CDR1 and CDR2: KGHSH, LQKENI. CDR3 size: 16 residues. The CDR3, as DNA: TGTGCCAGCTCACCTCCCGCCACTCCGAACACCGGGGAGCTGTTTTTT. It codes for CASSPPATPNTGELFF.

The rearrangement links TRBV13 to TRBJ2-5; TRBD2 aligns across 9 bases. This CDR3 contains 18 residues. The germline gives CDR1 PRHDT, CDR2 FYEKMQ (reference sequence). V lost 5 bases and J lost 9; bases outside the gene matches: 22. Here the CDR3 DNA reads TGTGCCAGCAGCACCGGGACTAGCAACAAAAACCGCCGGGGGGCCCAGTACTTC. It translates to CASSTGTSNKNRRGAQYF.

The chain couples TRBV7-3 to TRBJ2-1, with D maybe TRBD2 (6 bases). The germline V gene encodes CDR1 SGHTA and CDR2 FQGTGA. Trimming shortened V by 5 bases and J by 8 bases, and 13 bases separated the two germline ends. The CDR3 totals 13 residues. DNA for the CDR3: TGTGCCAGCAGCCGGACTATTCAGGATGAGCAGTTCTTC. This codes for CASSRTIQDEQFF.

This clone was found a few times. The chain joins TRBV25-1 to TRBJ1-2, with 7 positions matching TRBD1. V lost 3 bases to trimming and J lost 7 bases; unmatched junction nucleotides: 8. The CDR3 contains 14 residues. Germline values: CDR1 MGHDK, CDR2 SYGVNS. CDR3 in amino acids: CASSEAGGRPGYTF. CDR3 DNA: TGTGCCAGCAGTGAGGCAGGGGGTAGGCCTGGCTACACCTTC.

This clone was recorded a few times. This rearrangement joins TRBV30 to TRBJ1-2, with D perhaps TRBD1 (6 bases). Per germline, CDR1 GTSNPN and CDR2 SVGIG (reference sequence). The CDR3 is 18 amino acids. V was cut by 3 bases and J by 5 bases, with 28 bases left in between. This CDR3 reads CAWSLVRGGVLGVYGYTF. The CDR3 DNA follows: TGTGCCTGGAGCCTGGTGAGAGGGGGTGTACTTGGAGTATATGGCTACACCTTC.

The chain combines TRBV7-3 with TRBJ2-6, with a weak D call TRBD2 (5 bases). Germline V gene data show CDR1 as SGHTA and CDR2 as FQGTGA. Trimming took off 2 bases at V and 2 bases at J, with 13 bases between the two ends. The CDR3 contains 17 residues. The CDR3 spells CASSLVAGRAGANVLTF. CDR3 DNA: TGTGCCAGCAGCTTAGTGGCGGGCCGAGCTGGGGCCAACGTCCTGACTTTC.

The chain has TRBV6-5 and TRBJ1-5, with D perhaps matching TRBD1 (6 bases). The ends were cut back, 6 bases at V and 2 bases at J, with 11 bases in the middle. The CDR3 extends over 14 amino acids. CDR1 and CDR2 (germline): MNHEY, SVGAGI. The CDR3 protein is CASRQNRGNQPQHF. CDR3 bases: TGTGCCAGCAGGCAGAACAGGGGCAATCAGCCCCAGCATTTT.

Only a few counts were recorded for this clone. This sequence joins TRBV28 and TRBJ2-1, with a possible D match to TRBD2 (6 bases). The V end lost 6 bases, the J end lost 0 bases, and 9 bases lay between the germline ends. This CDR3 has 14 amino acids. CDR1 and CDR2 from the germline V gene are MDHEN and SYDVKM. The CDR3 is CASSGRTSYNEQFF. The DNA of the CDR3 is TGTGCCAGCAGCGGGAGAACCTCCTACAATGAGCAGTTCTTC.

The V gene is TRBV29-1, the J gene TRBJ2-1, with 8 bases matching TRBD2. V lost 4 bases, J lost 4 bases, and 12 bases stayed unmatched. The CDR3 length is 16 residues. In germline, CDR1 is SQVTM, CDR2 ANQGSEA. This CDR3 is CSVAPQAGVGYNEQFF. The CDR3 region has the DNA TGCAGCGTTGCCCCCCAAGCGGGAGTGGGGTACAATGAGCAGTTCTTC.

This clone was picked up a small number of times. The rearrangement links TRBV7-2 to TRBJ2-1; D possibly corresponds to TRBD1 (6 bases). V was clipped by 1 base and J by 9 bases, with 16 bases between them. The CDR3 consists of 15 residues. The germline CDR1 and CDR2 sequences are SGHTA and FQGNSA. The CDR3 bases are TGTGCCAGCAGCTTAGGGTCAGGGACATCGGGTGAGCAGTTCTTC. Translated, it gives CASSLGSGTSGEQFF.

The J gene is TRBJ2-7, the V gene TRBV18; D perhaps matches TRBD1 (7 bases). The length of the CDR3 is 15 residues. Between the trimmed V and J ends, which lost 4 bases and 2 bases, there was a span of 15 bases. Germline V gene lookup returns CDR1 KGHSH and CDR2 LQKENI. CDR3 in amino acids: CASSQQEGTAYEQYF. In nucleotides, the CDR3 is TGTGCCAGCTCACAACAGGAGGGGACAGCCTACGAGCAGTACTTC.